This paragraph covers one T cell receptor beta chain sequence. Its target is not known. This sample was included in a study of T cells in Graves' hyperthyroidism and ophthalmopathy. Germline values: CDR1 ENHRY, CDR2 SYGVKD. The CDR3 has 15 residues. Losses at the gene ends were 5 bases for V and 8 bases for J; bases not matched to a gene: 14. Study-wide results and limits: The majority of expanded thyroid clonotypes above 0.001 also appeared in blood.

Amplification of TCR beta CDR3 regions used RNA as the template. First-round RT-PCR targeting the TCR CDR3 was performed with the HTBI primer set. TCRdb fed the multiplex PCR reads into MiXCR, producing one record per CDR3 protein. The sample includes approximately 700,000 distinct CDR3 sequences, over 40% of them seen just once. Sequencing was carried out using peripheral blood or thyroid tissue (not recorded which). The chain employs TRBV10-3 and TRBJ1-2; 7 positions agree with TRBD1. This receptor was obtained from an adult man with Graves' disease, either hyperthyroidism or ophthalmopathy (not recorded which). The CDR3 nucleotides are TGTGCCATCAGTAGCCGAGGGGGCTCACCGGGGGGCTACACCTTC. The encoded protein is CAISSRGGSPGGYTF.